The 10 T cell receptor beta chains listed next were all sequenced from one sample in a study of shared clonotypes between healthy human individuals. CD45RO-negative cells were positively selected for CCR7, leaving out terminally differentiated effector memory CD45RA+ cells. Only in-frame clones appear in the TCRdb table, and some are missing; sequencing was by immunoSEQ multiplex PCR. The repertoire holds 700,000 to 950,000 clones, with 96% as singletons. The sample consisted of naive CD8+ T cells sorted from blood. These receptors originate from a young man in good health.

V is TRBV19 and J is TRBJ2-7, with TRBD2 as a possible D gene (5 bases). This CDR3 is 16 amino acids long. Trimming took off 3 bases at V and 2 bases at J, with 17 bases between the two ends. Per germline, CDR1 LNHDA and CDR2 SQIVND (reference sequence). The CDR3 is CASSILEGVGPYEQYF. The DNA of the CDR3 is TGTGCCAGTAGTATTCTCGAGGGAGTTGGCCCCTACGAGCAGTACTTC.

The chain uses TRBV7-2 and TRBJ2-2, with D perhaps assigned TRBD1 or TRBD2 (5 bases each). The CDR3 sequence is 16 residues long. The V and J ends lost 7 bases and 0 bases respectively, with 15 bases between them. Germline V gives CDR1 SGHTA, CDR2 FQGNSA. The CDR3 bases are TGTGCCAGCACTCCGGGGCTGGACGCGAACACCGGGGAGCTGTTTTTT. Amino acid sequence: CASTPGLDANTGELFF.

The gene calls are TRBV9 and TRBJ1-2; a possible D gene is TRBD1 (5 bases). Germline V CDR1 and CDR2: SGDLS, YYNGEE. The length of the CDR3 is 19 residues. V was cut by 3 bases and J by 6 bases, with 30 bases left in between. CDR3 nucleotides: TGTGCCAGCAGCGGCCCGGGGGGGTTCGGACTCTCAGGCTTAAATGGCTACACCTTC. Encoded protein: CASSGPGGFGLSGLNGYTF.

The CDR3 protein is CASREGQGLSGYTF. The CDR3 nucleotides read TGTGCCAGCAGGGAGGGACAGGGGCTATCGGGCTACACCTTC. The V call is TRBV6-1, the J call TRBJ1-2; 10 bases are shared with TRBD1. Germline assignment: CDR1 MNHNS and CDR2 SASEGT. This CDR3 region has 14 residues. V lost 6 bases, J lost 8 bases, and 9 bases stayed unmatched.

This clone was detected only once. The chain recombines TRBV7-9 with TRBJ1-1; no clear D. The CDR3 sequence is 12 residues long. CDR1 and CDR2 from the germline V gene are SEHNR and FQNEAQ (reference sequence). The V end lost 3 bases, the J end lost 5 bases, and 7 bases lay between the germline ends. In nucleotides, the CDR3 is TGTGCCAGCAGCTTTGACTTTACTGAAGCTTTCTTT. As protein: CASSFDFTEAFF.

This clone was seen only once. The V call is TRBV9, the J call TRBJ2-3; D is possibly TRBD2 (6 bases). The germline V and J ends were trimmed by 0 bases and 2 bases, with 13 bases remaining between them. Germline V gives CDR1 SGDLS, CDR2 YYNGEE. This CDR3 contains 16 residues. The DNA for the CDR3 is TGTGCCAGCAGCGTAGTGTCGGGGGACCTCACAGATACGCAGTATTTT. Amino acids: CASSVVSGDLTDTQYF.

This rearrangement joins TRBV4-1 to TRBJ1-4, with D possibly matching TRBD1 (6 bases). V was trimmed by 0 bases and J by 6 bases, leaving 14 bases between them. This CDR3 comprises 16 residues. In germline, CDR1 is MGHRA, CDR2 YSYEKL. The DNA of the CDR3 is TGCGCCAGCAGCCAAGAGGGACAAAGATGGGATGAAAAACTGTTTTTT. It specifies CASSQEGQRWDEKLFF.

J is TRBJ2-6 and V is TRBV28; the D is unclear. V lost 4 bases and J lost 2, with 18 bases in between. This CDR3 has 18 residues. Germline CDR1 is MDHEN and CDR2 is SYDVKM. CDR3 coding DNA: TGTGCCAGCAGTTCCATATCCGTAGTGTTAGCTGGGGCCAACGTCCTGACTTTC. Protein: CASSSISVVLAGANVLTF.

J is TRBJ2-3 and V is TRBV28, with a possible D match to TRBD1 (6 bases). From germline, CDR1 is MDHEN and CDR2 SYDVKM. CDR3 length equals 14 residues. Between the trimmed V and J ends, which lost 4 bases and 6 bases, there was a span of 14 bases. The CDR3 sequence: CASSSGEGSDTQYF. In DNA form, the CDR3 reads TGTGCCAGCAGTTCAGGGGAAGGGAGCGATACGCAGTATTTT.

V gene TRBV7-9 combines with J gene TRBJ2-1; possibly TRBD1 or TRBD2 for D (6 bases each). CDR1 and CDR2 from the germline V gene are SEHNR and FQNEAQ (reference sequence). V lost 8 bases and J 6 bases, leaving 20 bases between the germline ends. The CDR3 extends over 15 amino acids. In DNA form, the CDR3 reads TGTGCCAGCTCCCCGTTCGGGGGCCGCCCCAATGAGCAGTTCTTC. Protein sequence: CASSPFGGRPNEQFF.